This TCR beta chain was found in a study of T cells in women clearing cervical HPV infection. This CDR3 is 17 amino acids long. Germline V gene lookup returns CDR1 KGHSH and CDR2 LQKENI. Trimming took 3 bases from V and 0 from J, leaving 17 bases between them. The protocol was immunoSEQ multiplex PCR, while the TCRdb copy is restricted to in-frame clones and leaves out a portion. This repertoire includes roughly 37,000 clones. About this clone: The read gets to within 3 residues of the CDR3 end, and the germline J gene fills in the rest.

The gene calls are TRBV18 and TRBJ1-1, with a tentative D call TRBD1 (5 bases). The TCR originated in a woman aged 18-70 years with a cervical HPV16 infection that either progressed to CIN3+ or cleared (not recorded which). Sample: blood buffy coat. The CDR3 bases that were read are TGTGCCAGCTCACCCGGGTTTCGGGGGATCATGAACACTGAA. Translating gives CASSPGFRGIMNTE. The full-length CDR3 reads as CASSPGFRGIMNTEAFF.